The 29 T cell receptor beta chains given below trace back to one sample, sequenced in a study of PD-1 blockade in classical Hodgkin lymphoma. Libraries were prepared by immunoSEQ multiplex PCR; TCRdb keeps only in-frame clonotypes and omits some of them. The top ten hold 40% to 50% of the sample, which has approximately 19,000 clones, around 80% seen once. Each of the patients experienced relapse following autologous stem cell transplantation, and their brentuximab vedotin exposure differed. Sequencing was performed on peripheral blood mononuclear cells (PBMCs), taken before the second cycle of nivolumab. Receptors originate from a human donor with classical Hodgkin lymphoma.

The chain couples TRBV6-5 to TRBJ2-4, with D possibly being TRBD2 (5 bases). Deletions cut 5 bases from V and 6 bases from J, with 8 bases between. Per germline, CDR1 MNHEY and CDR2 SVGAGI. The CDR3 sequence is 12 residues long. CDR3 sequence (DNA): TGTGCCAGCAGTCAGGACTCAAACATTCAGTACTTC. This gives the protein CASSQDSNIQYF.

The J gene is TRBJ2-5, the V gene TRBV19; D ambiguous. This CDR3 is built from 13 residues. Germline CDR1 and CDR2: LNHDA and SQIVND (reference sequence). Trimming pared 4 bases from V and 3 bases from J, leaving 9 bases between. The CDR3 coding sequence is TGTGCCAGTAGTACCAGCCTCAAAGAGACCCAGTACTTC. Translated: CASSTSLKETQYF.

The chain recombines TRBV5-8 with TRBJ2-7; 7 bases are shared with TRBD2. The junction had 8 bases not matched to a gene; V was cut back by 5 bases and J by 0 bases. This CDR3 comprises 15 residues. The germline gives CDR1 SGHTS, CDR2 YDEGEE. This CDR3 is CASSWTRGSSYEQYF. DNA for the CDR3: TGTGCCAGCAGTTGGACCCGCGGGAGCTCCTACGAGCAGTACTTC.

The J gene is TRBJ2-3, the V gene TRBV9, with 9 positions matching TRBD2. The V gene end was trimmed by 4 bases and the J gene end by 3 bases; junction bases not matched to a gene: 12. This CDR3 has 17 residues. Germline loops: CDR1 SGDLS, CDR2 YYNGEE. In nucleotides, the CDR3 is TGTGCCAGCAGCCCTCGGATAGCGGGAGTATTTACAGATACGCAGTATTTT. It is translated as CASSPRIAGVFTDTQYF.

This chain links TRBV18 with TRBJ2-1; D not resolved. V shed 0 bases and J shed 8 bases, with 11 bases lying between them. The CDR3 is 14 residues long. Germline CDR1 reads KGHSH; CDR2 reads LQKENI. CDR3 region: CASSPPSGWDEQFF. The CDR3 DNA sequence: TGTGCCAGCTCACCACCCTCGGGTTGGGATGAGCAGTTCTTC.

The rearrangement links TRBV30 to TRBJ2-2; unclear D gene. CDR1 and CDR2 (germline): GTSNPN, SVGIG (reference sequence). The CDR3 contains 12 residues. With 2 bases removed from V and 4 bases from J, the gap between germline ends came to 5 bases. The CDR3: CAWSLSTGELFF. CDR3 in DNA: TGTGCCTGGAGTTTAAGCACCGGGGAGCTGTTTTTT.

The genes are TRBV7-6 and TRBJ2-7; TRBD1 is a possible D gene (5 bases). V was trimmed by 1 base and J by 4 bases, leaving 11 bases between them. The CDR3 has 14 residues. The germline CDR1 and CDR2 sequences are SGHVS and FNYEAQ. Here the CDR3 DNA reads TGTGCCAGCAGCTTAGGCAGGGTGGAATACGAGCAGTACTTC. Protein sequence: CASSLGRVEYEQYF.

This chain connects TRBV7-9 to TRBJ2-1, with D possibly matching TRBD2 (5 bases). The CDR3 consists of 12 residues. CDR1 is SEHNR and CDR2 is FQNEAQ in the germline V gene (reference sequence). The V and J ends lost 6 bases and 3 bases respectively, with 6 bases between them. The CDR3 is CASREGYNEQFF. The DNA of the CDR3 is TGTGCCAGCAGAGAGGGCTACAATGAGCAGTTCTTC.

The rearrangement uses TRBV19 and TRBJ1-5, with TRBD1 matching over 8 bases. The CDR3 runs 13 residues. V gave up 9 bases and J gave up 4 bases; unmatched junction bases: 5. The germline CDR1 and CDR2 sequences are LNHDA and SQIVND (reference sequence). The CDR3 protein is CASRTGRNQPQHF. The CDR3 coding sequence is TGTGCCAGCAGGACAGGGAGGAATCAGCCCCAGCATTTT.

The V call is TRBV19, the J call TRBJ2-7; no clear D gene. Germline CDR1 LNHDA, CDR2 SQIVND (reference sequence). This CDR3 is 13 amino acids long. Trimming took off 3 bases at V and 0 bases at J, with 6 bases between the two ends. CDR3 region: CASSMQISYEQYF. DNA of the CDR3: TGTGCCAGTAGTATGCAGATCTCCTACGAGCAGTACTTC.

The chain employs TRBV30 and TRBJ1-3, with D perhaps TRBD1 (5 bases). Germline lookup yields CDR1 GTSNPN and CDR2 SVGIG (reference sequence). The CDR3 consists of 15 residues. V was shortened by 3 bases and J by 4 bases, with 16 bases between the two germline ends. This CDR3 reads CAWRPKEGRGNTIYF. CDR3 nucleotides: TGTGCCTGGAGGCCCAAGGAGGGGAGAGGAAACACCATATATTTT.

J is TRBJ2-1 and V is TRBV19; TRBD2 matches at 8 bases. The trim removed 3 bases at V and 9 bases at J, leaving 4 bases unmatched. CDR3 length equals 13 residues. Per germline, CDR1 LNHDA and CDR2 SQIVND (reference sequence). CDR3 DNA sequence: TGTGCCAGTAGTATCATAGCGGGGACTGAGCAGTTCTTC. This sequence encodes CASSIIAGTEQFF.

The CDR3: CASSLKGDSTEAFF. CDR3 in DNA: TGCGCCAGCAGCTTGAAAGGTGACAGCACTGAAGCTTTCTTT. The V and J genes are TRBV5-1 and TRBJ1-1; TRBD1 might be the D (5 bases). Germline lookup yields CDR1 SGHRS and CDR2 YFSETQ. The V and J ends lost 1 base and 4 bases respectively, with 11 bases between them. The CDR3 has 14 residues.

The chain combines TRBV29-1 with TRBJ1-2; D is unclear. The CDR3 covers 12 residues. Germline lookup yields CDR1 SQVTM and CDR2 ANQGSEA. V lost 1 base, J lost 5 bases, and 8 bases lay in between. CDR3 sequence reads: CSVEARKYGYTF. For the CDR3, the DNA is TGCAGCGTTGAAGCCAGGAAATATGGCTACACCTTC.

V gene TRBV6-1 combines with J gene TRBJ2-7, with D tentatively TRBD2 (5 bases). The ends were cut back, 4 bases at V and 0 bases at J, with 16 bases in the middle. Germline CDR1 and CDR2: MNHNS and SASEGT. The CDR3 loop spans 16 amino acids. Written as DNA, the CDR3 is TGTGCCAGCAGTGCCTTACTCAGCGGCGACTCCTACGAGCAGTACTTC. This encodes CASSALLSGDSYEQYF.

The chain uses TRBV7-6 and TRBJ2-3; D is perhaps TRBD2 (5 bases). V lost 1 base, J lost 2 bases, and 7 bases lay in between. This CDR3 has 14 residues. Germline CDR1 reads SGHVS; CDR2 reads FNYEAQ. CDR3 region: CASSLVRDTDTQYF. In DNA, the CDR3 is TGTGCCAGCAGCTTAGTACGGGACACAGATACGCAGTATTTT.

The chain employs TRBV7-9 and TRBJ1-1, with D perhaps matching TRBD1 (5 bases). Deletions cut 0 bases from V and 1 base from J, with 9 bases between. CDR1 is SEHNR and CDR2 is FQNEAQ in the germline V gene (reference sequence). The CDR3 runs 15 residues. CDR3 region: CASSLAGTGNTEAFF. CDR3 bases: TGTGCCAGCAGCTTAGCGGGGACGGGGAACACTGAAGCTTTCTTT.

The CDR3 here is CAGLTGVGNTEAFF. DNA of the CDR3: TGTGCCGGATTGACAGGGGTGGGGAACACTGAAGCTTTCTTT. The rearrangement joins TRBV30 to TRBJ1-1; TRBD1 agrees at 8 bases. V lost 8 bases to trimming and J lost 1 base; unmatched junction nucleotides: 9. This CDR3 is built from 14 residues. Germline loops: CDR1 GTSNPN, CDR2 SVGIG (reference sequence).

The chain carries TRBV19 and TRBJ2-1; perhaps TRBD2 as D (7 bases). Germline lookup yields CDR1 LNHDA and CDR2 SQIVND (reference sequence). CDR3 size: 16 residues. The V gene lost 4 bases and the J gene lost 5 bases, with 18 bases spanning the gap. CDR3 region: CASSTWGQRGHNEQFF. The CDR3 coding sequence is TGTGCCAGTAGTACCTGGGGGCAGCGGGGCCACAATGAGCAGTTCTTC. The full variable domain, its missing parts supplied by reference TRBV19 and TRBJ2-1, is DGGITQSPKYLFRKEGQNVTLSCEQNLNHDAMYWYRQDPGQGLRLIYYSQIVNDFQKGDIAEGYSVSREKKESFPLTVTSAQKNPTAFYLCASSTWGQRGHNEQFFGPGTRLTVL.

This chain joins TRBV7-2 and TRBJ1-2, with D tentatively TRBD1 (6 bases). The CDR3 extends over 16 amino acids. CDR1 SGHTA and CDR2 FQGNSA come from the germline V gene. V was shortened by 3 bases and J by 5 bases, with 19 bases between the two germline ends. The CDR3, as DNA: TGTGCCAGCAGCTTCATCCAACAGGGAGGTAGATATGGCTACACCTTC. Translation: CASSFIQQGGRYGYTF. Drawing the rest from reference TRBV7-2 and TRBJ1-2, the complete variable domain is GAGVSQSPSNKVTEKGKDVELRCDPISGHTALYWYRQSLGQGLEFLIYFQGNSAPDKSGLPSDRFSAERTGGSVSTLTIQRTQQEDSAVYLCASSFIQQGGRYGYTFGSGTRLTVV.

The V and J genes are TRBV9 and TRBJ2-7; TRBD1 agrees at 11 bases. The germline V gene has CDR1 SGDLS and CDR2 YYNGEE. The CDR3 sequence is 15 residues long. Unmatched junction bases numbered 5, after V lost 2 bases and J lost 4 bases. The DNA for the CDR3 is TGTGCCAGCAGCGTGGGGACAGGGGGTGAGTACGAGCAGTACTTC. Protein: CASSVGTGGEYEQYF.

This clone has only a few counts. The chain uses TRBV7-9 and TRBJ2-2, with D perhaps matching TRBD1 or TRBD2 (5 bases each). V was cut by 3 bases and J by 4 bases, with 15 bases left in between. The CDR3 extends over 16 amino acids. CDR1 is SEHNR and CDR2 is FQNEAQ in the germline V gene (reference sequence). As DNA, the CDR3 is TGTGCCAGCAGCTTTAGGGACCCTACGGGCACCGGGGAGCTGTTTTTT. This translates into CASSFRDPTGTGELFF. The complete variable domain, with remaining parts taken from reference TRBV7-9 and TRBJ2-2, reads DTGVSQNPRHKITKRGQNVTFRCDPISEHNRLYWYRQTLGQGPEFLTYFQNEAQLEKSRLLSDRFSAERPKGSFSTLEIQRTEQGDSAMYLCASSFRDPTGTGELFFGEGSRLTVL.

This CDR3 is CASSLSSYEQYF. The CDR3 nucleotides are TGTGCCAGCAGCTTGAGCTCCTACGAGCAGTACTTC. The chain couples TRBV7-2 to TRBJ2-7; D not certain. The CDR3 loop spans 12 amino acids. Germline values: CDR1 SGHTA, CDR2 FQGNSA. V lost 3 bases and J 0 bases, leaving 3 bases between the germline ends.

The V gene is TRBV4-1, the J gene TRBJ1-4; 8 bases match TRBD1. Germline-derived CDR1 and CDR2 are MGHRA and YSYEKL. The CDR3 is 17 amino acids. The junction had 11 bases not matched to a gene; V was cut back by 1 base and J by 7 bases. The CDR3 sequence is CASSQGQGTRKGEKLFF. CDR3 bases: TGCGCCAGCAGCCAAGGACAGGGGACAAGGAAGGGTGAAAAACTGTTTTTT.

V is TRBV30 and J is TRBJ1-2; D is ambiguous. The CDR3 contains 11 residues. Germline CDR1 reads GTSNPN; CDR2 reads SVGIG (reference sequence). Trimming stripped 0 bases from V and 8 bases from J, with 7 bases between. CDR3 sequence reads: CAWSVSGGYTF. The CDR3 DNA reads as TGTGCCTGGAGTGTAAGCGGAGGCTACACCTTC.

The DNA for the CDR3 is TGTGCCAGCAGTGAGACGGGGAGAGGCTATGGCTACACCTTC. This translates into CASSETGRGYGYTF. The chain recombines TRBV2 with TRBJ1-2; D remains ambiguous. The CDR3 covers 14 residues. Per germline, CDR1 SNHLY and CDR2 FYNNEI. With 3 bases removed from V and 4 bases from J, the gap between germline ends came to 12 bases.

The chain carries TRBV6-1 and TRBJ1-5; no clear D. Germline CDR1 is MNHNS and CDR2 is SASEGT. The CDR3 spans 12 residues. The germline V and J ends were trimmed by 6 bases and 8 bases, with 11 bases remaining between them. CDR3 region: CASRDTKEPQHF. The CDR3 DNA reads as TGTGCCAGCAGGGATACAAAGGAGCCCCAGCATTTT.

This clone was seen a single time. CDR3 nucleotides: TGTGCCAGCAGCTTAGCCGGGGCGGCAGATACGCAGTATTTT. Translating it yields CASSLAGAADTQYF. The rearrangement uses TRBV13 and TRBJ2-3; the D call may be TRBD1 or TRBD2 (5 bases each). The length of the CDR3 is 14 residues. Between the trimmed V and J ends, which lost 1 base and 4 bases, there was a span of 9 bases. Germline assignment: CDR1 PRHDT and CDR2 FYEKMQ (reference sequence).

The chain carries TRBV4-1 and TRBJ1-1; 11 nucleotides align to TRBD1. Germline trimming cut 4 bases from V and 1 base from J; bases unmatched to any gene: 5. This CDR3 has 16 amino acids. The germline gives CDR1 MGHRA, CDR2 YSYEKL. CDR3 sequence (DNA): TGCGCCAGCAGCCTTGCCGGGACAGGGGGGAACACTGAAGCTTTCTTT. Translated, it gives CASSLAGTGGNTEAFF.